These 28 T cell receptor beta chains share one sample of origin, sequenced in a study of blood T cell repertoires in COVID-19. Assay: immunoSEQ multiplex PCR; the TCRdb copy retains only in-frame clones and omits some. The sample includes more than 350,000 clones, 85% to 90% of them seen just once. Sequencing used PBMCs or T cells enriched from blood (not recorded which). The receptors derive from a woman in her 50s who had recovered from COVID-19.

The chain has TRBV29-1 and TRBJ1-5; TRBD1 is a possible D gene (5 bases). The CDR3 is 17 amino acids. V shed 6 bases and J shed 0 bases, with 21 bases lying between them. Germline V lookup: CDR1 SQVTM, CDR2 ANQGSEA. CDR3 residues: CSVAGGSSPYSNQPQHF. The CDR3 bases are TGCAGCGTCGCCGGGGGATCGTCTCCATATAGCAATCAGCCCCAGCATTTT.

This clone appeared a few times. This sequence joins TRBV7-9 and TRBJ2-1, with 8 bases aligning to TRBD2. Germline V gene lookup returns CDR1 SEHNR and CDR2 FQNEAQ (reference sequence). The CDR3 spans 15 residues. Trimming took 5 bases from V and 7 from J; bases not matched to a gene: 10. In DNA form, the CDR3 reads TGTGCCAGCAGCCCCGCCGGGGGGGTGCGTAATGAGCAGTTCTTC. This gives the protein CASSPAGGVRNEQFF.

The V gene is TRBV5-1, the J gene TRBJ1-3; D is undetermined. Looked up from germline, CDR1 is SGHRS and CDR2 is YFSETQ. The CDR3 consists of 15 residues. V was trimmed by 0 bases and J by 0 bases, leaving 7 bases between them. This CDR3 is CASSLGPSSGNTIYF. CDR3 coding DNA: TGCGCCAGCAGCTTGGGGCCGTCCTCTGGAAACACCATATATTTT. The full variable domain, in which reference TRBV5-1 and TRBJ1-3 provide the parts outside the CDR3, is KAGVTQTPRYLIKTRGQQVTLSCSPISGHRSVSWYQQTPGQGLQFLFEYFSETQRNKGNFPGRFSGRQFSNSRSEMNVSTLELGDSALYLCASSLGPSSGNTIYFGEGSWLTVV.

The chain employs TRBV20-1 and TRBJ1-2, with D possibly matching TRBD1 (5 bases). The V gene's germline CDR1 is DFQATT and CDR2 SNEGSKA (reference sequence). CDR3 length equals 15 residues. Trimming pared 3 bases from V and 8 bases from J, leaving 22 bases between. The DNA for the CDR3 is TGCAGTGCTAGTGTTGGGGCGTTGGGGTTTCGGGGCTACACCTTC. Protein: CSASVGALGFRGYTF.

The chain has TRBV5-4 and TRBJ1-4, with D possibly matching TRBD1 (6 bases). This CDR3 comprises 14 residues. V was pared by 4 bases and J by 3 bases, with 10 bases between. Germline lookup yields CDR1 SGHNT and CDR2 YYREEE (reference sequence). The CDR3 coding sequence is TGTGCCAGCAGCGACGGACAGCCTAATGAAAAACTGTTTTTT. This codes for CASSDGQPNEKLFF.

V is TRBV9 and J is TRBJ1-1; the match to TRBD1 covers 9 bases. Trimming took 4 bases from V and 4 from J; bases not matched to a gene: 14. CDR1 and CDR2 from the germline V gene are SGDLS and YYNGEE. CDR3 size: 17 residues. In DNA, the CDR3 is TGTGCCAGCAGCTCGTCCTTGACAGGGGGACGTGTCACTGAAGCTTTCTTT. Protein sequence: CASSSSLTGGRVTEAFF.

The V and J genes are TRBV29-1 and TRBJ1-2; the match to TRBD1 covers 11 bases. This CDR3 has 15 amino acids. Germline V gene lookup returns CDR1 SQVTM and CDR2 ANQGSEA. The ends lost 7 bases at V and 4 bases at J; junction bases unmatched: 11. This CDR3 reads CSAWTGGAGGYGYTF. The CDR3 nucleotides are TGCAGCGCTTGGACAGGGGGCGCGGGGGGCTATGGCTACACCTTC.

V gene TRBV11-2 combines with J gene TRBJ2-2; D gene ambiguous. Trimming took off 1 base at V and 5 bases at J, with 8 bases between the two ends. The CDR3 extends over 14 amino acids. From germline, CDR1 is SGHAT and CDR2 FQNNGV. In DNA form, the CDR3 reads TGTGCCAGCAGCTTAGGACAAATAACCGGGGAGCTGTTTTTT. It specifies CASSLGQITGELFF.

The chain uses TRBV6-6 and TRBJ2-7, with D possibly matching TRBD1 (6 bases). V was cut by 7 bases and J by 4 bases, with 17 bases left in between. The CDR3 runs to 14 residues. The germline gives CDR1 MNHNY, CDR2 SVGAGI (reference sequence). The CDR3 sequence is CASIRDTVGYEQYF. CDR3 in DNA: TGTGCCAGCATCCGGGACACAGTGGGATACGAGCAGTACTTC.

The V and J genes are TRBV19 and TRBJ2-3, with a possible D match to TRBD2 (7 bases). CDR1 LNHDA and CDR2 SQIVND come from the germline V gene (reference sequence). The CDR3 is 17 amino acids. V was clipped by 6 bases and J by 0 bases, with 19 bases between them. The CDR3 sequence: CASSLLGAGVSTDTQYF. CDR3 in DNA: TGTGCCAGTAGCCTATTGGGGGCGGGGGTTAGCACAGATACGCAGTATTTT.

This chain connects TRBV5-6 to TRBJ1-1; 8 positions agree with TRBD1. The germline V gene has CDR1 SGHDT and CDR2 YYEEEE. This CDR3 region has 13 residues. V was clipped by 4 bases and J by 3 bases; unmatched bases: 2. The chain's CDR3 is CASSQGAYTEAFF. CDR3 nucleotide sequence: TGTGCCAGCAGCCAGGGGGCCTACACTGAAGCTTTCTTT.

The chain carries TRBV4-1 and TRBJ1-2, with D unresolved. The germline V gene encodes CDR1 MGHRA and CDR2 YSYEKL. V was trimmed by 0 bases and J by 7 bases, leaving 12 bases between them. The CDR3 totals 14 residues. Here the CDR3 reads CASSQDIFTGGYTF. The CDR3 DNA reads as TGCGCCAGCAGCCAAGATATCTTTACCGGTGGCTACACCTTC.

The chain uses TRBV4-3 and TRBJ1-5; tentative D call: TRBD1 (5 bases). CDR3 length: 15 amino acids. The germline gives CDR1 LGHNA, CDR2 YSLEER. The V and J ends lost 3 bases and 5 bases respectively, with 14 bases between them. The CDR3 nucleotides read TGCGCCAGCAGCCAGGACATTTTCACCGATCAGCCCCAGCATTTT. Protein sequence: CASSQDIFTDQPQHF.

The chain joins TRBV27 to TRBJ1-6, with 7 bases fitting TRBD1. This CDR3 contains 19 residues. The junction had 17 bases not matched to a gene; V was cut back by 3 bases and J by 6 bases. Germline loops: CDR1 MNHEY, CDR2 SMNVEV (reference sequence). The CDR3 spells CASSFTLRRQGSRNSPLHF. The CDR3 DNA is TGTGCCAGCAGTTTTACCCTTCGCCGACAGGGATCTCGTAATTCACCCCTCCACTTT.

In nucleotides, the CDR3 is TGTGCCAGTAGCGACTTTCAGCGGGGAGCAGAGACCCAGTACTTC. The encoded protein is CASSDFQRGAETQYF. The chain joins TRBV19 to TRBJ2-5; 7 bases align to TRBD2. Looked up from germline, CDR1 is LNHDA and CDR2 is SQIVND (reference sequence). This CDR3 has 15 amino acids. The V and J ends lost 6 bases and 4 bases, in that order; junction bases with no gene match: 11.

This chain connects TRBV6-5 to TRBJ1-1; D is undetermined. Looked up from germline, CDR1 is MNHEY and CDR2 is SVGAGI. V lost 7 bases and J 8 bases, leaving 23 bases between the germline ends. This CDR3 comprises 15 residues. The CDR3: CASIEMIGGPGEAFF. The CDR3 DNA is TGTGCCAGCATCGAAATGATCGGAGGTCCCGGGGAAGCTTTCTTT.

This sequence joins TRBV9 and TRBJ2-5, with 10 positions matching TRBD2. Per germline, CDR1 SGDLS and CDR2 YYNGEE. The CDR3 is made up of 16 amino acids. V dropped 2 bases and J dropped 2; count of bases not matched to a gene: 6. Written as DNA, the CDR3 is TGTGCCAGCAGCGTCGGGACTAGCGCGCTACAAGAGACCCAGTACTTC. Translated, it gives CASSVGTSALQETQYF.

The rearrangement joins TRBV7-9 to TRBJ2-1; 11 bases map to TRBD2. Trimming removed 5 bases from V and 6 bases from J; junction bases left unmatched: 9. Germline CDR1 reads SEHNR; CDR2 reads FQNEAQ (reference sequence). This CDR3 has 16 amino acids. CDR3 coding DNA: TGTGCCAGCAGCCCGAGACTAGCGGGAAGGCTCAATGAGCAGTTCTTC. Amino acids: CASSPRLAGRLNEQFF.

DNA of the CDR3: TGTGCCAGCAGTCCCCGGACAGACGCGAACACTGAAGCTTTCTTT. Its protein is CASSPRTDANTEAFF. This sequence joins TRBV27 and TRBJ1-1; D may be TRBD1 (6 bases). V was shortened by 5 bases and J by 1 base, with 14 bases between the two germline ends. Germline assignment: CDR1 MNHEY and CDR2 SMNVEV (reference sequence). This CDR3 is built from 15 residues.

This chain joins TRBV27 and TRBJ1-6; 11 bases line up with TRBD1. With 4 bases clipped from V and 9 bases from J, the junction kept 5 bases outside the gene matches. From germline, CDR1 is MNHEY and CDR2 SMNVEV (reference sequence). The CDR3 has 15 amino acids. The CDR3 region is CASSSGTGGGSPLHF. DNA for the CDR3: TGTGCCAGCAGTTCCGGGACAGGGGGAGGTTCACCCCTCCACTTT.

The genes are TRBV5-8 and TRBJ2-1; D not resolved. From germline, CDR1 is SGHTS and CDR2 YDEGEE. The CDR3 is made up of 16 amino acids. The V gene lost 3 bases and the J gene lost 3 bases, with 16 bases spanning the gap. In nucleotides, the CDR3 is TGTGCCAGCAGCTCCCTTGGGCAGGCCCGCTACAATGAGCAGTTCTTC. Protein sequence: CASSSLGQARYNEQFF.

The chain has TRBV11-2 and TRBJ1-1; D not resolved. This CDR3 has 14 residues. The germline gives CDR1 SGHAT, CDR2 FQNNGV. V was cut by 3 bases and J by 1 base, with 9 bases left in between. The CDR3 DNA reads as TGTGCCAGCAGCTTTGAGCCGGGGAACACTGAAGCTTTCTTT. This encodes CASSFEPGNTEAFF.

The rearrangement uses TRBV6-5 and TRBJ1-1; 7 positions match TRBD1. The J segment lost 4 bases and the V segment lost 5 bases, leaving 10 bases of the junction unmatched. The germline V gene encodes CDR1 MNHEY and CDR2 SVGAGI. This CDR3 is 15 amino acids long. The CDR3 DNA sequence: TGTGCCAGCAGTCGCGGACAGGCAGGGAGCACTGAAGCTTTCTTT. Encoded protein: CASSRGQAGSTEAFF.

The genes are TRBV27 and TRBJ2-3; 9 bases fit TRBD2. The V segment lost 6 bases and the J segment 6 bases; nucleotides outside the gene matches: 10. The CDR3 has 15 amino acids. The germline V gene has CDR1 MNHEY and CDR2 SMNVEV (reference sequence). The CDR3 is CASRISGGYHDTQYF. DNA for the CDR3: TGTGCCAGCAGGATTAGCGGGGGTTACCACGATACGCAGTATTTT.

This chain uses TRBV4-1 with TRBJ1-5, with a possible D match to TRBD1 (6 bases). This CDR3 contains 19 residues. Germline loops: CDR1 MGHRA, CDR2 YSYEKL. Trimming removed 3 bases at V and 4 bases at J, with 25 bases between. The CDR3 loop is CASSHPPGGTGHPNQPQHF. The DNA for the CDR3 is TGCGCCAGCAGCCATCCTCCCGGTGGTACAGGGCACCCAAATCAGCCCCAGCATTTT.

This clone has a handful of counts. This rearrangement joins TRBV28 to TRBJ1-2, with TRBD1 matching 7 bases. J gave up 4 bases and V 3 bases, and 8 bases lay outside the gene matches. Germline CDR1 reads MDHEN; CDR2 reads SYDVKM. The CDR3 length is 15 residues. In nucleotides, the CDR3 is TGTGCCAGCAGTTTCCACAGGGGCTTAACCTATGGCTACACCTTC. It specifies CASSFHRGLTYGYTF.

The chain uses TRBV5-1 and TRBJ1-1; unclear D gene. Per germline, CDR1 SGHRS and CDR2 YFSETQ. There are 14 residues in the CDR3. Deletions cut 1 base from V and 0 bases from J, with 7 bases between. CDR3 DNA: TGCGCCAGCAGCTTGCAGGAATTGAACACTGAAGCTTTCTTT. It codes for CASSLQELNTEAFF. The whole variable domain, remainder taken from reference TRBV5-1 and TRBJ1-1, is KAGVTQTPRYLIKTRGQQVTLSCSPISGHRSVSWYQQTPGQGLQFLFEYFSETQRNKGNFPGRFSGRQFSNSRSEMNVSTLELGDSALYLCASSLQELNTEAFFGQGTRLTVV.

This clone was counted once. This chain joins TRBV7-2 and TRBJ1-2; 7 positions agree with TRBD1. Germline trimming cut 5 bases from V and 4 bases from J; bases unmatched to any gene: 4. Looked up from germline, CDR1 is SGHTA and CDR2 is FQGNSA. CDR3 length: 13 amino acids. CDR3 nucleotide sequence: TGTGCCAGCAGCCGACAGGGTCCCTATGGCTACACCTTC. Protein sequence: CASSRQGPYGYTF.